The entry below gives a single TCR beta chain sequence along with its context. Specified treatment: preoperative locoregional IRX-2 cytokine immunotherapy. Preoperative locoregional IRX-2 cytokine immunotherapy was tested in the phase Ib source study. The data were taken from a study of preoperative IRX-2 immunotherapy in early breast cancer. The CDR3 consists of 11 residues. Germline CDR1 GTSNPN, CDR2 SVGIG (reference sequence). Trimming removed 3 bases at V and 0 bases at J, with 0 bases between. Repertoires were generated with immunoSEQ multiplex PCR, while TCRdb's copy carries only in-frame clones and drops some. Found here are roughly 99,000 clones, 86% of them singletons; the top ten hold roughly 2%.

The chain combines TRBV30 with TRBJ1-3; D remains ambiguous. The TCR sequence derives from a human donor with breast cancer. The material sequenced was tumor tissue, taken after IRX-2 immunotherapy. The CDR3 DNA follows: TGTGCCTGGAGCTCTGGAAACACCATATATTTT. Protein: CAWSSGNTIYF.